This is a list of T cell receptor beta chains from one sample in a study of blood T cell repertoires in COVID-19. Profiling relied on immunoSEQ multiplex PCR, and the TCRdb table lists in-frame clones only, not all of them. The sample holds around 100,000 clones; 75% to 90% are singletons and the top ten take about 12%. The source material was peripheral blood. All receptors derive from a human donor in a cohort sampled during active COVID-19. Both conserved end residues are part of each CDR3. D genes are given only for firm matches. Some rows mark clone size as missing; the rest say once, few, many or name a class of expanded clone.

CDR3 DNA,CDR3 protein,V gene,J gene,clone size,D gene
TGTGCCAGCTCACCTTCGTTGCTACTAGCGGTTTCTAGCACAGATACGCAGTATTTT,CASSPSLLLAVSSTDTQYF,TRBV18,TRBJ2-3,-,TRBD2
TGTGCCAGCAGTTCGGGAGACTATGGCTACACCTTC,CASSSGDYGYTF,TRBV28,TRBJ1-2,-,-
TGTGCTACCAGCCCCCAAGGGAGGCCCCGCTCCTACAATGAGCAGTTCTTC,CATSPQGRPRSYNEQFF,TRBV6-2/TRBV6-3,TRBJ2-1,-,-
TGTGCCAGCAGCTTAGTTCGGACAGGGGATAGATCACCCCTCCACTTT,CASSLVRTGDRSPLHF,TRBV11-2,TRBJ1-6,-,TRBD1
TGTGCCAGCAGTGACGGGCTAGCGGGGGGCCAGACCCAGTACTTC,CASSDGLAGGQTQYF,TRBV6-1,TRBJ2-5,-,TRBD2
TGTGCCAGTAGTATAACTCGAAATCAGCCCCAGCATTTT,CASSITRNQPQHF,TRBV19,TRBJ1-5,-,-
TGCGCCAGCAGCCGAAGACAGGGGAAGGGCTATGGCTACACCTTC,CASSRRQGKGYGYTF,TRBV4-3,TRBJ1-2,-,TRBD1
TGTGCCAGCATTTATACGGGGAGGACAGGGACAGGGGGACCCGAGCAGTACTTC,CASIYTGRTGTGGPEQYF,TRBV6-4,TRBJ2-7,-,TRBD1
TGTGCCAGCAGCTTAGCGAGGGGCGGGGGGATATATACGCAGTATTTT,CASSLARGGGIYTQYF,TRBV7-2,TRBJ2-3,-,TRBD2
TGTGCCAGCAGTACCCAGAGGGCAGGACCCTCCTACGAGCAGTACTTC,CASSTQRAGPSYEQYF,TRBV2,TRBJ2-7,-,-
TGCGCCAGCAGCTTGGACGGGACTAGCAGAAGCACAGATACGCAGTATTTT,CASSLDGTSRSTDTQYF,TRBV5-1,TRBJ2-3,-,TRBD2
TGTGCCAGCAGCCAAACAGGGGATCAGCCCCAGCATTTT,CASSQTGDQPQHF,TRBV3-1/TRBV3-2,TRBJ1-5,-,TRBD1
TGTGCCAGCAGCTTAGTCGGACTCCTAGGGGGTGAGCAGTTCTTC,CASSLVGLLGGEQFF,TRBV7-8,TRBJ2-1,-,-
TGCGCCAGCAGCTTGCAGGGTAATCCGTCTAACTATGGCTACACCTTC,CASSLQGNPSNYGYTF,TRBV5-1,TRBJ1-2,once,-
TGCAGCGTGATACCACAGGGTGCTGAAGCTTTCTTT,CSVIPQGAEAFF,TRBV29-1,TRBJ1-1,-,-
TGTGCCAGCAGTGAATCCCCAGCGGGGTTCGGGTCCTACGAGCAGTACTTC,CASSESPAGFGSYEQYF,TRBV6-1,TRBJ2-7,-,TRBD2
TGTGCCAGCAGCTTAGGGTTGGCCGGGGAACCCCTCCACTTT,CASSLGLAGEPLHF,TRBV7-8,TRBJ1-6,-,-